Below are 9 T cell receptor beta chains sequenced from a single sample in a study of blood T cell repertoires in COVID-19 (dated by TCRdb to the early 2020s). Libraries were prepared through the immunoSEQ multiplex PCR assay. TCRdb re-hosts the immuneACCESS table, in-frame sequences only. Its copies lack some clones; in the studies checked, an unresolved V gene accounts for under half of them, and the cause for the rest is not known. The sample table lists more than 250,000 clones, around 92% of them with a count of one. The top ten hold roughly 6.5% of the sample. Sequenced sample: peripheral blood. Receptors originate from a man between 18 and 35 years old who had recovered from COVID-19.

The CDR3 sequence is CAWSTGGSTDTQYF. The CDR3 DNA reads as TGTGCCTGGAGTACAGGGGGTAGCACAGATACGCAGTATTTT. The gene calls are TRBV30 and TRBJ2-3; 8 bases are a match to TRBD1. After removal of 2 bases from V and 0 bases from J, the junction contained 1 base not matched to a gene. Germline-derived CDR1 and CDR2 are GTSNPN and SVGIG (reference sequence). This CDR3 spans 14 amino acids.

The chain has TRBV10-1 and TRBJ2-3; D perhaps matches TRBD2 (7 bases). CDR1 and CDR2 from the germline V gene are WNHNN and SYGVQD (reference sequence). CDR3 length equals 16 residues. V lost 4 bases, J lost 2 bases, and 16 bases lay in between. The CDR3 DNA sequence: TGCGCCAGCAGTGCCTGGGGGGGCTCCAACACAGATACGCAGTATTTT. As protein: CASSAWGGSNTDTQYF.

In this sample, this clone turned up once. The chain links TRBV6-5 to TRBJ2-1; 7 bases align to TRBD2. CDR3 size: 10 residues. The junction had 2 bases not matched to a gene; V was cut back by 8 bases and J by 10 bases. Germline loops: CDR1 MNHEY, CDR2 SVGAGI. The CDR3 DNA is TGTGCCAGCGACGGGAGGGAGCAGTTCTTC. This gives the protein CASDGREQFF.

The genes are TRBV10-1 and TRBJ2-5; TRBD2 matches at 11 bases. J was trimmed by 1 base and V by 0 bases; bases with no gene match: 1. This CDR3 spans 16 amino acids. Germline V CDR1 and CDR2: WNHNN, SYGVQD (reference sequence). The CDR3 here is CASSESGTSGQETQYF. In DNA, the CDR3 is TGCGCCAGCAGTGAGTCGGGGACTAGCGGCCAAGAGACCCAGTACTTC.

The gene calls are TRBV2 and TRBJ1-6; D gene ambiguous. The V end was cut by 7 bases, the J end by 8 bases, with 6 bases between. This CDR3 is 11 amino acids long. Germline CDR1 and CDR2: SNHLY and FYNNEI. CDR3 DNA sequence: TGTGCCAGCAAAGCGGATTCACCCCTCCACTTT. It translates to CASKADSPLHF.

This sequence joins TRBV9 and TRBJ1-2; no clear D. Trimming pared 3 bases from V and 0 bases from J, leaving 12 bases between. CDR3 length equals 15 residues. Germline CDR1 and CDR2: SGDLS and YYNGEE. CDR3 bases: TGTGCCAGCAGCGCCGACACCTTTTCTAACTATGGCTACACCTTC. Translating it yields CASSADTFSNYGYTF.

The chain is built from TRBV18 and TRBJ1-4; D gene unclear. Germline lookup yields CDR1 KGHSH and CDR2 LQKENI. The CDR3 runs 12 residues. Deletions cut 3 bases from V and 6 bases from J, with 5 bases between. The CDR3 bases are TGTGCCAGCTCACCGCAGGATGAAAAACTGTTTTTT. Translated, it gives CASSPQDEKLFF.

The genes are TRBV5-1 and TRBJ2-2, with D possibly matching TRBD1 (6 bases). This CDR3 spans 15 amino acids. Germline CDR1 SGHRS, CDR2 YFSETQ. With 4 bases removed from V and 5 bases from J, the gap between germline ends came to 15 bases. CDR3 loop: CASSPGTYLTGELFF. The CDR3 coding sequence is TGCGCCAGCAGCCCGGGGACATACTTAACCGGGGAGCTGTTTTTT.

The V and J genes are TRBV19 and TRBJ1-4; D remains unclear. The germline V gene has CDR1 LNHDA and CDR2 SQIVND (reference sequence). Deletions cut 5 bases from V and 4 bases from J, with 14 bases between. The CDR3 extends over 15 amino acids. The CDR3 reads CASSGQAGLNEKLFF. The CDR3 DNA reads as TGTGCCAGTAGTGGGCAGGCGGGCCTTAATGAAAAACTGTTTTTT.